This TCR beta chain is drawn from a study of shared clonotypes between healthy human individuals. Study-wide background: Donors consisted of two women and a few men between 18 and 49. Per-donor plates numbered three CD4 naive, three CD4 memory, two CD8 naive and one CD8 memory.

Study-level points and caveats: Sharing across four donors was seen in 4% to 6.5% of naive CD4 clonotypes. In contrast to clonotypes shared by all four donors, non-shared clonotypes had lower generation probabilities.

This clone was seen just once. Its antigen is not identified. The CDR3 loop spans 14 amino acids. Trimming pared 0 bases from V and 5 bases from J, leaving 11 bases between. Germline assignment: CDR1 SGHDT and CDR2 YYEEEE. The table came from immunoSEQ multiplex PCR; TCRdb's copy has only in-frame clones and leaves some out. The table shows 2 million to 2.5 million clones, with 95% occurring only once. Specimen: naive CD4+ T cells sorted from blood. As for subset: CD45RA+ positively selected. The source of this sequence is a young man in good health. V usage is TRBV5-6 and J usage is TRBJ1-1; perhaps TRBD1 as D (6 bases). The CDR3 DNA reads TGTGCCAGCAGCTTGGTTAGGGGGTGGACTGAAGCTTTCTTT. It is translated as CASSLVRGWTEAFF.